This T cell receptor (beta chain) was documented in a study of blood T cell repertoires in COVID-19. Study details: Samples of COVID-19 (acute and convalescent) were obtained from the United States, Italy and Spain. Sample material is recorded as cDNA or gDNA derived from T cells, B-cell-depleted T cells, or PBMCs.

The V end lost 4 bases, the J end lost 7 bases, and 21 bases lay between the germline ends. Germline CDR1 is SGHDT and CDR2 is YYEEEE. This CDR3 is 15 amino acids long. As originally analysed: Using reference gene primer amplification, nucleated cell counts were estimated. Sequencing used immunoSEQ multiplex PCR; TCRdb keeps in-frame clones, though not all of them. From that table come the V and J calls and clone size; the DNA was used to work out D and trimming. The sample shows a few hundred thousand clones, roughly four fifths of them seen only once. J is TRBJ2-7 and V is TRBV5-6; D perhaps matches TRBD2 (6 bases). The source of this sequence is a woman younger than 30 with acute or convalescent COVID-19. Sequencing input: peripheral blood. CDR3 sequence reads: CASSGSGRSQGEQYF. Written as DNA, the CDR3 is TGTGCCAGCAGCGGATCGGGGAGGTCCCAAGGGGAGCAGTACTTC.